The 18 T cell receptor beta chains in this list originate from one sample, sequenced in a study of T cells in Graves' hyperthyroidism and ophthalmopathy. Amplification of TCR beta CDR3 regions used RNA as the template. A set of HTBI primers served as the primers for a first-round RT-PCR of the TCR CDR3. Each CDR3 protein gets one entry after TCRdb re-called the multiplex PCR reads with MiXCR. The sample includes about 59,000 distinct CDR3 sequences, roughly 50% of them seen just once. Specimen: blood. The receptor set was obtained from an older woman with Graves' ophthalmopathy.

The rearrangement joins TRBV5-1 to TRBJ2-7; possibly TRBD1 for D (6 bases). The V end lost 5 bases, the J end lost 7 bases, and 16 bases lay between the germline ends. The CDR3 runs to 13 residues. Germline V gives CDR1 SGHRS, CDR2 YFSETQ. CDR3 region: CASRLGGAREQYF. In nucleotides, the CDR3 is TGCGCCAGCAGGCTTGGGGGCGCACGAGAGCAGTACTTC.

Comments on this clonotype: A junction boundary mismatches the germline segment, possibly from a read error. This chain joins TRBV7-9 and TRBJ1-3, with D maybe TRBD1 (6 bases). CDR1 is SEHNR, CDR2 FQNEAQ, per germline (reference sequence). This CDR3 is built from 12 residues. In nucleotides, the CDR3 is TGTGTCAGCAGGCCGGGGGCATTTCCCATATATTTT. It is translated as CVSRPGAFPIYF.

The chain employs TRBV2 and TRBJ2-2, with 10 bases fitting TRBD1. This CDR3 region has 14 residues. The V gene end was trimmed by 11 bases and the J gene end by 2 bases; junction bases not matched to a gene: 5. Germline lookup yields CDR1 SNHLY and CDR2 FYNNEI. The CDR3 here is CAGRTGGNTGELFF. The CDR3 bases are TGTGCCGGGAGGACAGGGGGAAACACCGGGGAGCTGTTTTTT.

This clonotype was found many times. The chain employs TRBV7-9 and TRBJ1-3; D might be TRBD1 (6 bases). The V gene's germline CDR1 is SEHNR and CDR2 FQNEAQ (reference sequence). This CDR3 contains 16 residues. The V gene lost 1 base and the J gene lost 2 bases, with 12 bases spanning the gap. CDR3 in DNA: TGTGCCAGCAGCTTAGGAGAGGGGGTGGCTGGAAACACCATATATTTT. This translates into CASSLGEGVAGNTIYF.

Relative to its sample, this clonotype is medium-sized. This chain uses TRBV25-1 with TRBJ2-1, with 7 bases matching TRBD1. V lost 6 bases to trimming and J lost 4 bases; unmatched junction nucleotides: 9. The CDR3 contains 15 residues. Germline CDR1 MGHDK, CDR2 SYGVNS. CDR3 loop: CASSGPGGPYNEQFF. For the CDR3, the DNA is TGTGCCAGCAGCGGCCCAGGGGGACCTTACAATGAGCAGTTCTTC. The whole variable domain, filled in from reference TRBV25-1 and TRBJ2-1, reads EADIYQTPRYLVIGTGKKITLECSQTMGHDKMYWYQQDPGMELHLIHYSYGVNSTEKGDLSSESTVSRIRTEHFPLTLESARPSHTSQYLCASSGPGGPYNEQFFGPGTRLTVL.

In its sample, this clonotype was seen many times. The gene calls are TRBV9 and TRBJ2-2; D may match TRBD1 or TRBD2 (7 bases each). The V end was cut by 7 bases, the J end by 5 bases, with 12 bases between. The CDR3 has 13 amino acids. Germline V gene data show CDR1 as SGDLS and CDR2 as YYNGEE. The CDR3: CASSQGGTGELFF. CDR3 nucleotides: TGTGCCAGCTCTCAGGGGGGGACCGGGGAGCTGTTTTTT.

Many counts were recorded for this clonotype. The chain recombines TRBV19 with TRBJ1-5, with D possibly being TRBD1 (6 bases). Germline V gene sequence: CDR1 LNHDA, CDR2 SQIVND (reference sequence). The CDR3 contains 16 residues. V lost 0 bases, J lost 5 bases, and 14 bases lay in between. DNA for the CDR3: TGTGCCAGTAGTATAGATCCAGGGGAATCTGATCAGCCCCAGCATTTT. Its protein is CASSIDPGESDQPQHF. Combining the CDR3 with reference TRBV19 and TRBJ1-5 gives the whole variable domain DGGITQSPKYLFRKEGQNVTLSCEQNLNHDAMYWYRQDPGQGLRLIYYSQIVNDFQKGDIAEGYSVSREKKESFPLTVTSAQKNPTAFYLCASSIDPGESDQPQHFGDGTRLSIL.

Comment on this clonotype: A much larger clonotype is one base distant, so this may be a read error. The V and J genes are TRBV27 and TRBJ1-1; possibly TRBD1 for D (5 bases). The CDR3 sequence is 13 residues long. CDR1 and CDR2 (germline): MNHEY, SMNVEV (reference sequence). CDR3 DNA: TGTGCCAGCACCGACAGTCCCAACACTGAAGCTCTCTTT. Protein product: CASTDSPNTEALF.

The chain carries TRBV11-2 and TRBJ2-3, with TRBD1 matching over 9 bases. The junction had 4 bases not matched to a gene; V was cut back by 4 bases and J by 2 bases. The V gene's germline CDR1 is SGHAT and CDR2 FQNNGV. This CDR3 contains 15 residues. CDR3 in amino acids: CASSSTGGYTDTQYF. CDR3 bases: TGTGCCAGCAGCTCGACAGGGGGATACACAGATACGCAGTATTTT. Based on the CDR3 plus reference TRBV11-2 and TRBJ2-3, the full variable domain is EAGVAQSPRYKIIEKRQSVAFWCNPISGHATLYWYQQILGQGPKLLIQFQNNGVVDDSQLPKDRFSAERLKGVDSTLKIQPAKLEDSAVYLCASSSTGGYTDTQYFGPGTRLTVL.

The V call is TRBV12-3 or TRBV12-4, the J call TRBJ2-7; 8 bases fit TRBD1. J gave up 3 bases and V 7 bases, and 8 bases lay outside the gene matches. The CDR3 is 14 residues long. CDR3 loop: CASTRTGWGYEQYF. Written as DNA, the CDR3 is TGTGCCAGCACCAGGACAGGGTGGGGCTACGAGCAGTACTTC.

The chain couples TRBV20-1 to TRBJ2-7; TRBD2 agrees at 15 bases. The CDR3 totals 16 residues. Germline lookup yields CDR1 DFQATT and CDR2 SNEGSKA (reference sequence). Trimming removed 2 bases from V and 2 bases from J; junction bases left unmatched: 4. CDR3 protein: CSARWTSGRGTYEQYF. The CDR3 DNA is TGCAGTGCTAGATGGACTAGCGGGAGGGGAACCTACGAGCAGTACTTC.

The V and J genes are TRBV19 and TRBJ1-6; possibly TRBD1 for D (5 bases). The CDR3 spans 15 residues. V was cut by 1 base and J by 10 bases, with 14 bases left in between. The V gene's germline CDR1 is LNHDA and CDR2 SQIVND (reference sequence). The CDR3 region has the DNA TGTGCCAGTAGTATAGGAGGGGCAGAAGGATCACCCCTCCACTTT. This gives the protein CASSIGGAEGSPLHF.

In this sample, this clonotype turned up many times. This sequence joins TRBV7-8 and TRBJ2-1; D is unclear. Germline V gives CDR1 SGHVS, CDR2 FQNEAQ. CDR3 length: 14 amino acids. Trimming stripped 3 bases from V and 9 bases from J, with 15 bases between. CDR3 region: CASSLTTVGGEQFF. The DNA of the CDR3 is TGTGCCAGCAGCTTGACAACGGTTGGCGGTGAGCAGTTCTTC.

V is TRBV20-1 and J is TRBJ2-6; D unresolved. V dropped 6 bases and J dropped 0 bases, with 9 bases sitting between them. This CDR3 region has 14 residues. Germline V gene data show CDR1 as DFQATT and CDR2 as SNEGSKA (reference sequence). The CDR3 is CSAYSISGANVLTF. In nucleotides, the CDR3 is TGCAGTGCATACTCGATCTCTGGGGCCAACGTCCTGACTTTC.

A note on this clonotype: Likely a read error: the CDR3 ends without its conserved phenylalanine or tryptophan. The limits of the CDR3 on the DNA are not certain, so only TCRdb's listed CDR3 is given. This chain uses TRBV11-3 with TRBJ2-2; the DNA was not compared with TRBD1, the D call given in the table. Inclusive of both ends, the CDR3 amounts to 9 amino acids. Germline CDR1 SGHNT, CDR2 YENEEA. Here the CDR3 reads CASSLAHRD.

J is TRBJ2-7 and V is TRBV12-3 or TRBV12-4; 9 positions match TRBD2. The trim removed 3 bases at V and 7 bases at J, leaving 10 bases unmatched. This CDR3 has 15 residues. The CDR3 reads CASSLSSGDTGEQYF. CDR3 nucleotides: TGTGCCAGCAGTTTGTCTAGCGGGGACACCGGGGAGCAGTACTTC.

This chain connects TRBV7-9 to TRBJ1-6, with 8 bases fitting TRBD1. The CDR3 is 19 residues long. The junction had 15 bases not matched to a gene; V was cut back by 1 base and J by 7 bases. Germline V gene lookup returns CDR1 SEHNR and CDR2 FQNEAQ (reference sequence). Written as DNA, the CDR3 is TGTGCCAGCAGCTTAGTCGTACAGGGGGGGTATTGGAGGAATTCACCCCTCCACTTT. Amino acids: CASSLVVQGGYWRNSPLHF.

This chain connects TRBV15 to TRBJ1-2; 9 nucleotides line up with TRBD1. The germline V gene encodes CDR1 LNHNV and CDR2 YYDKDF (reference sequence). V was clipped by 5 bases and J by 2 bases; unmatched bases: 9. The CDR3 is 16 amino acids. Written as DNA, the CDR3 is TGTGCCACCAGCCCCCGTGGGACAGGGATCAACTATGGCTACACCTTC. Translation gives CATSPRGTGINYGYTF. The full variable domain, with the rest looked up from reference TRBV15 and TRBJ1-2, is DAMVIQNPRYQVTQFGKPVTLSCSQTLNHNVMYWYQQKSSQAPKLLFHYYDKDFNNEADTPDNFQSRRPNTSFCFLDIRSPGLGDTAMYLCATSPRGTGINYGYTFGSGTRLTVV.